A single sample is the source of the 23 T cell receptor beta chains below, sequenced in a study of T cell repertoires in cytomegalovirus infection. TCRdb re-called the reads with MiXCR, one entry per CDR3 protein. The sample includes a few hundred thousand distinct CDR3 sequences, over 7.5% of them seen just once. The sample consisted of PBMCs. The receptor set was obtained from a human donor in good health (CMV status not recorded). Some clones in this sample may be carry-over from other donors' samples.

The chain is built from TRBV7-2 and TRBJ1-3; D is possibly TRBD1 (6 bases). V lost 5 bases to trimming and J lost 4 bases, with 12 bases between them. This CDR3 comprises 14 residues. CDR1 is SGHTA and CDR2 is FQGNSA in the germline V gene. In DNA, the CDR3 is TGTGCCAGCAGCGTTGATACAGGGGGAAACACCATATATTTT. Translating it yields CASSVDTGGNTIYF.

This clonotype was observed at least ten times. The chain carries TRBV7-2 and TRBJ2-3, with D tentatively TRBD2 (6 bases). The CDR3 consists of 15 residues. V was pared by 1 base and J by 5 bases, with 13 bases between. The germline gives CDR1 SGHTA, CDR2 FQGNSA. DNA for the CDR3: TGTGCCAGCAGCTTAGTCGAAGCGGGTTTAGATACGCAGTATTTT. It is translated as CASSLVEAGLDTQYF.

This clonotype was detected only a few times. The CDR3 region has the DNA TGTGCCAGCAGCACAAGCGGGGGGATAGGGGAGCAGTTCTTC. This codes for CASSTSGGIGEQFF. The chain carries TRBV7-2 and TRBJ2-1, with 9 bases aligning to TRBD2. J gave up 10 bases and V 5 bases, and 9 bases lay outside the gene matches. Germline V CDR1 and CDR2: SGHTA, FQGNSA. There are 14 residues in the CDR3.

Only a few counts were recorded for this clonotype. The genes are TRBV24-1 and TRBJ2-1; D might be TRBD1 (6 bases). Germline values: CDR1 KGHDR, CDR2 SFDVKD. V was pared by 7 bases and J by 0 bases, with 6 bases between. The CDR3 is made up of 13 amino acids. Here the CDR3 DNA reads TGTGCCACCAGGGACAGCTCCTACAATGAGCAGTTCTTC. Translating gives CATRDSSYNEQFF.

The V and J genes are TRBV15 and TRBJ2-3; D possibly corresponds to TRBD1 (5 bases). Germline V lookup: CDR1 LNHNV, CDR2 YYDKDF (reference sequence). With 2 bases removed from V and 1 base from J, the gap between germline ends came to 10 bases. The CDR3 runs 15 residues. CDR3 residues: CATSRRGAGTDTQYF. CDR3 bases: TGTGCCACCAGCAGAAGGGGCGCAGGCACAGATACGCAGTATTTT.

The genes are TRBV6-1 and TRBJ2-1; D is perhaps TRBD1 (6 bases). Trimming took off 5 bases at V and 13 bases at J, with 15 bases between the two ends. The CDR3 consists of 12 residues. Per germline, CDR1 MNHNS and CDR2 SASEGT. The CDR3 loop is CASSYVGARQFF. The CDR3 bases are TGTGCCAGCAGTTACGTGGGGGCGCGTCAGTTCTTC.

This clonotype was recorded many times. The chain combines TRBV20-1 with TRBJ2-5; TRBD1 matches 9 bases. The germline V gene has CDR1 DFQATT and CDR2 SNEGSKA (reference sequence). The V and J ends lost 1 base and 5 bases, in that order; junction bases with no gene match: 14. The CDR3 runs to 17 residues. In DNA form, the CDR3 reads TGCAGTGCTAGAGTGTCACCGGGACAGGGTTCAGGGGAGACCCAGTACTTC. Protein: CSARVSPGQGSGETQYF.

The table lists this clonotype with a few counts. V usage is TRBV7-9 and J usage is TRBJ2-1, with 7 bases matching TRBD1. This CDR3 is built from 13 residues. Germline CDR1 reads SEHNR; CDR2 reads FQNEAQ (reference sequence). V lost 6 bases to trimming and J lost 6 bases; unmatched junction nucleotides: 5. CDR3 DNA: TGTGCCAGCAGATCCGCAGGGGGCAATGAGCAGTTCTTC. Its translation is CASRSAGGNEQFF.

The gene calls are TRBV7-3 and TRBJ2-2; TRBD2 aligns across 12 bases. The CDR3 runs 16 residues. Trimming took 6 bases from V and 4 from J; bases not matched to a gene: 6. From germline, CDR1 is SGHTA and CDR2 FQGTGA. In DNA form, the CDR3 reads TGTGCCAGCAGTTCCCGGACTAGCGGGGCCACCGGGGAGCTGTTTTTT. Translating gives CASSSRTSGATGELFF.

This clonotype has just a few counts. The gene calls are TRBV28 and TRBJ1-2; 9 positions agree with TRBD1. CDR1 MDHEN and CDR2 SYDVKM come from the germline V gene. This CDR3 contains 13 residues. J was trimmed by 4 bases and V by 5 bases; bases with no gene match: 2. The CDR3 spells CASSGTGSYGYTF. In DNA, the CDR3 is TGTGCCAGCAGTGGGACAGGGAGCTATGGCTACACCTTC.

This clonotype has a count of ten or more. This chain joins TRBV7-6 and TRBJ2-3, with 7 bases identical to TRBD2. Germline loops: CDR1 SGHVS, CDR2 FNYEAQ. The CDR3 is 14 amino acids. J was trimmed by 5 bases and V by 4 bases; bases with no gene match: 6. CDR3 sequence (DNA): TGTGCCAGCAGCTCCCGACTAGCATTAGATACGCAGTATTTT. Its protein product is CASSSRLALDTQYF.

This clonotype was detected only a few times. CDR3 DNA sequence: TGTGCTAGTGGTTTGGCCGACACAAGCCTGCCCGGGGGCTACACCTTC. This sequence encodes CASGLADTSLPGGYTF. The rearrangement joins TRBV12-5 to TRBJ1-2; D not resolved. V lost 1 base and J lost 8, with 20 bases in between. Germline V gives CDR1 LGHNT, CDR2 FRNRAP. The CDR3 consists of 16 residues.

A few counts support this clonotype. The genes are TRBV24-1 and TRBJ2-6; D perhaps matches TRBD2 (6 bases). Trimming pared 3 bases from V and 7 bases from J, leaving 9 bases between. CDR3 size: 14 residues. Germline V gene data show CDR1 as KGHDR and CDR2 as SFDVKD. CDR3 in amino acids: CATSDTREANVLTF. CDR3 nucleotides: TGTGCCACCAGTGATACGCGGGAAGCCAACGTCCTGACTTTC.

The chain has TRBV12-3 or TRBV12-4 and TRBJ2-6; possible D gene TRBD1, 5 bases. This CDR3 region has 16 residues. V dropped 6 bases and J dropped 2 bases, with 14 bases sitting between them. In nucleotides, the CDR3 is TGTGCCAGCAGCCCCTCCAGGGCCACTGGGGCCAACGTCCTGACTTTC. Its protein is CASSPSRATGANVLTF.

The chain is built from TRBV11-2 and TRBJ2-3; a weak D match, TRBD2 (5 bases). The germline V gene encodes CDR1 SGHAT and CDR2 FQNNGV. The CDR3 spans 14 residues. Trimming removed 2 bases from V and 2 bases from J, with 8 bases in between. The CDR3 DNA sequence: TGTGCCAGCAGCTTAACGGGGAACACAGATACGCAGTATTTT. This translates into CASSLTGNTDTQYF.

As DNA, the CDR3 is TGTGCCAGCAGCGACGGGGGGACGGAGCAGTTCTTC. As protein: CASSDGGTEQFF. The chain employs TRBV7-2 and TRBJ2-1; TRBD2 agrees at 7 bases. With V trimmed by 5 bases and J by 10 bases, 5 bases remained unmatched. Germline V gene lookup returns CDR1 SGHTA and CDR2 FQGNSA. CDR3 size: 12 residues.

This clonotype showed up just a few times. The CDR3 DNA follows: TGTGCCAGCAGTGGGTACTACGAGCAGTACTTC. Encoded protein: CASSGYYEQYF. J is TRBJ2-7 and V is TRBV2; D is unresolved. This CDR3 is 11 amino acids long. Trimming took off 4 bases at V and 3 bases at J, with 4 bases between the two ends. The V gene's germline CDR1 is SNHLY and CDR2 FYNNEI. Full variable domain (rest looked up from reference TRBV2 and TRBJ2-7): EPEVTQTPSHQVTQMGQEVILRCVPISNHLYFYWYRQILGQKVEFLVSFYNNEISEKSEIFDDQFSVERPDGSNFTLKIRSTKLEDSAMYFCASSGYYEQYFGPGTRLTVT.

As for this clonotype: Just one base apart from a much larger clone, this may be a read error. This chain links TRBV11-2 with TRBJ2-1, with 8 bases aligning to TRBD1. CDR1 SGHAT and CDR2 FQNNGV come from the germline V gene. CDR3 length: 16 amino acids. DNA for the CDR3: TGTGTCAGCAGCTTAGATACCCACAGGGGGGTCAATGAGCAGTTCTTC. Residues: CVSSLDTHRGVNEQFF.

The chain links TRBV10-3 to TRBJ2-3; 11 bases align to TRBD2. Germline CDR1 ENHRY, CDR2 SYGVKD. V trimming: 6 bases; J trimming: 1 base; junction bases outside the gene matches: 12. This CDR3 has 18 residues. CDR3 nucleotides: TGTGCCATCAGAACCACTAGCGGGAGATCCCCCGGCACAGATACGCAGTATTTT. Protein sequence: CAIRTTSGRSPGTDTQYF.

This clonotype was counted only a few times. The rearrangement links TRBV12-3 or TRBV12-4 to TRBJ2-7; the D gene is possibly TRBD1 (6 bases). Trimming stripped 5 bases from V and 6 bases from J, with 17 bases between. The CDR3 runs to 14 residues. The CDR3 loop reads CASSLTGLNSEQYF. The DNA for the CDR3 is TGTGCCAGCAGTCTGACAGGCCTCAACTCCGAGCAGTACTTC.

The rearrangement joins TRBV6-2 or TRBV6-3 to TRBJ2-7, with TRBD2 matching 8 bases. The trim removed 5 bases at V and 4 bases at J, leaving 13 bases unmatched. This CDR3 is built from 16 residues. Germline V gene sequence: CDR1 MNHEY, CDR2 SVGEGT. The CDR3 spells CASSTGTRGLFYEQYF. The CDR3 DNA sequence: TGTGCCAGCAGTACCGGGACTAGAGGCCTATTTTACGAGCAGTACTTC.

V gene TRBV6-2 or TRBV6-3 combines with J gene TRBJ2-3; 8 bases align to TRBD2. V dropped 2 bases and J dropped 4; count of bases not matched to a gene: 11. Germline assignment: CDR1 MNHEY and CDR2 SVGEGT. The length of the CDR3 is 17 residues. CDR3 DNA sequence: TGTGCCAGCAGTTACCCGTCCCTAGCGGGTTTGTCAGATACGCAGTATTTT. Protein: CASSYPSLAGLSDTQYF.

This clonotype was detected many times. This chain links TRBV6-2 or TRBV6-3 with TRBJ2-1, with TRBD2 as a possible D gene (5 bases). This CDR3 contains 13 residues. Germline V gene sequence: CDR1 MNHEY, CDR2 SVGEGT. Deletions cut 3 bases from V and 4 bases from J, with 7 bases between. CDR3 sequence reads: CASSYERYNEQFF. The CDR3 region has the DNA TGTGCCAGCAGTTATGAGCGGTACAATGAGCAGTTCTTC.